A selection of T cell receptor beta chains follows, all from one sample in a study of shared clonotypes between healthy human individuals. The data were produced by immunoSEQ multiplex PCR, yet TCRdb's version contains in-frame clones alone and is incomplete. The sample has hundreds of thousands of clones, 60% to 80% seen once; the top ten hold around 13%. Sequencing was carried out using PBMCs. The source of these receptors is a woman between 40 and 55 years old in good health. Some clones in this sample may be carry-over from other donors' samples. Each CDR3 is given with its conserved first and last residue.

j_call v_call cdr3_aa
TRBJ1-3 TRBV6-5 CASSYSATVRHTIYF
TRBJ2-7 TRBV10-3 CAIGTSKGREQYF
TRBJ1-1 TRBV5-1 CASGDGRRNTEAFF
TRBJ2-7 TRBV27 CASSQRLAGEQYF
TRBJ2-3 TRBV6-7 CASSYHGTSGPDTQYF
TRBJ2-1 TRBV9 CASSVATYNEQFF
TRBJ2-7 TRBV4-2 CASSQDGLTSYEQYF
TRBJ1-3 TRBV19 CASKGVGDGNTIYF
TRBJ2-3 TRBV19 CASSEGPFTDTQYF
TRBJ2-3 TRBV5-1 CASSLFTSSSTDTQYF
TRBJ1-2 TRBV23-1 CASSQSENYGYTF
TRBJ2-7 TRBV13 CASILTGGPSYEQYF
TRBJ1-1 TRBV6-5 CASSYSKLNTEAFF
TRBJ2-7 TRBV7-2 CASSLVPEAYEQYF
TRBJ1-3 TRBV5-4 CASSLTDTLSGNTIYF
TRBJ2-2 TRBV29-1 CSVHRAGELFF
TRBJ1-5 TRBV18 CASSLGTGNQPQHF
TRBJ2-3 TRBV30 CAWRTGVGDTQYF
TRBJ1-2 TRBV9 CASSVGGPNYGYTF
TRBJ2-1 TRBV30 CAWSSGLYNEQFF
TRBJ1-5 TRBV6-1 CASSDVWGQPQHF
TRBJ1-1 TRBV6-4 CASSTQEGSTEAFF
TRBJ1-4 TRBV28 CASGQTATNEKLFF
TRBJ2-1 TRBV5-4 CASSLAGGNEQFF
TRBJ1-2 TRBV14 CASSQARDYGYTF
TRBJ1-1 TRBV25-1 CASSGTVTEAFF
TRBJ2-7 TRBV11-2 CASSLDRGRGGYEQYF
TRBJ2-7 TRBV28 CASSLFTYEQYF
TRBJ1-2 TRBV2 CASSEIPRGDYGHTF
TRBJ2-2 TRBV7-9 CASSLFRNTGELFF
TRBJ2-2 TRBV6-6 CASNLGLAGGTGELFF
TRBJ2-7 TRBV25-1 CASSATGGSLYEQYF
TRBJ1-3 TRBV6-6 CASSQTGGTGNTIYF
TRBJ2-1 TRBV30 CAWSVGLATGQFF